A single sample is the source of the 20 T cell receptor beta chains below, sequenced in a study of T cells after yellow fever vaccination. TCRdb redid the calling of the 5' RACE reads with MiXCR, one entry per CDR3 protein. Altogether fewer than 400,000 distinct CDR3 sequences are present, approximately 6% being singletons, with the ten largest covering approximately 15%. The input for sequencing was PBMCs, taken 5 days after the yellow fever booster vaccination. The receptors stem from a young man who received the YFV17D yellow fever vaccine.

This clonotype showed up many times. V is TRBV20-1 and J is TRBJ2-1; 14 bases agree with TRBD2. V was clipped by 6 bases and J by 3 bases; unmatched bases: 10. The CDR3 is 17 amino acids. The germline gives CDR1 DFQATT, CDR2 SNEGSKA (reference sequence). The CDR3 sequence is CSAERTSGRMVYNEQFF. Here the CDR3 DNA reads TGCAGTGCCGAAAGGACTAGCGGGAGGATGGTCTACAATGAGCAGTTCTTC.

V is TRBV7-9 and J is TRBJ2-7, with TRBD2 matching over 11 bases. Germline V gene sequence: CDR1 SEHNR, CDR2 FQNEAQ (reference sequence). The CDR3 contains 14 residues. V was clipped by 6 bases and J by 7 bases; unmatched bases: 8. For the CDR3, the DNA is TGTGCCAGCAGTGGGCTAGCGGGAGGCTGGGAGCAGTACTTC. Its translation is CASSGLAGGWEQYF.

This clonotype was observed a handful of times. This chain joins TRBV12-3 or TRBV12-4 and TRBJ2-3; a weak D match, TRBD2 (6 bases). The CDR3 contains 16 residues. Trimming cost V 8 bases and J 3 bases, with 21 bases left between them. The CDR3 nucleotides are TGTGCCAGCTCCTACTCTCTTGCGGGAAGTACAGATACGCAGTATTTT. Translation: CASSYSLAGSTDTQYF.

The CDR3: CASSFYGNEQYF. In nucleotides, the CDR3 is TGCGCCAGCAGCTTCTACGGTAACGAGCAGTACTTC. The rearrangement joins TRBV5-1 to TRBJ2-7; D is undetermined. The V gene lost 2 bases and the J gene lost 5 bases, with 8 bases spanning the gap. This CDR3 region has 12 residues. Germline V gene lookup returns CDR1 SGHRS and CDR2 YFSETQ.

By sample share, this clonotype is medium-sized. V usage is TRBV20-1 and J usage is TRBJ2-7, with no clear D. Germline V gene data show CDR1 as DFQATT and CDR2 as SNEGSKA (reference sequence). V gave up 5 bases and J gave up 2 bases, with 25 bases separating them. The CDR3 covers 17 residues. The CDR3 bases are TGCAGTGCTCGACGCCTTGTACCAATGCTCGACGCCTACGAGCAGTACTTC. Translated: CSARRLVPMLDAYEQYF.

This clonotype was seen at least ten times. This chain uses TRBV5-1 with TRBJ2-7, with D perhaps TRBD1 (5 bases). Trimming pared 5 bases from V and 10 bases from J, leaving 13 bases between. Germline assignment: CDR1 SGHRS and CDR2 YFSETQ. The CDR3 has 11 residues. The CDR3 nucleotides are TGCGCCAGCAGTATCTTAGGGGCACAGTACTTC. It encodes CASSILGAQYF.

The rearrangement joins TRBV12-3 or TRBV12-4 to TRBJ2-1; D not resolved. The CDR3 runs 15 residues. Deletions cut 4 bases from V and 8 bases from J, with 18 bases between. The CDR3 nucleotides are TGTGCCAGCAGTTCCGCCAATGGGCTGGGCGATGAGCAGTTCTTC. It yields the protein CASSSANGLGDEQFF.

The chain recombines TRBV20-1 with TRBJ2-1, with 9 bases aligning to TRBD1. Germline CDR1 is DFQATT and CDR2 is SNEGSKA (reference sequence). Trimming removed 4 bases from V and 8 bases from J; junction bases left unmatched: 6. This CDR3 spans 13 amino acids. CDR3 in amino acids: CSATGQGGHEQFF. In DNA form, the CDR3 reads TGCAGTGCTACGGGACAGGGTGGACATGAGCAGTTCTTC.

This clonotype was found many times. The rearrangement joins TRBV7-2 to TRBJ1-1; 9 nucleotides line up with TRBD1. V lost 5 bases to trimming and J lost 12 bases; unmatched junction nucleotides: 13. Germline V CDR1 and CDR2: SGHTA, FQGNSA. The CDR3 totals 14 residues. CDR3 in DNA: TGTGCCAGCAGCGCCCGGGACAGGGTATCGGATCCTTTCTTT. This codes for CASSARDRVSDPFF.

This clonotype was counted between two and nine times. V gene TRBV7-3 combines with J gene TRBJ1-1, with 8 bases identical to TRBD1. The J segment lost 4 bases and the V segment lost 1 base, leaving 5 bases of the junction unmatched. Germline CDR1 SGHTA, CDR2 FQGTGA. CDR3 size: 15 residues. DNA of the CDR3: TGTGCCAGCAGCTTAATCGGGACAGGAATCACTGAAGCTTTCTTT. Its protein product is CASSLIGTGITEAFF.

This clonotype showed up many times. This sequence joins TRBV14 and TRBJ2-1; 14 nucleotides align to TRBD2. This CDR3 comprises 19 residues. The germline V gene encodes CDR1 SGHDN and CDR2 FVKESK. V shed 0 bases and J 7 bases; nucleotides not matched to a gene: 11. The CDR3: CASSQEAWRTSGRMNEQFF. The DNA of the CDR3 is TGTGCCAGCAGCCAAGAAGCCTGGCGGACTAGCGGGAGGATGAATGAGCAGTTCTTC.

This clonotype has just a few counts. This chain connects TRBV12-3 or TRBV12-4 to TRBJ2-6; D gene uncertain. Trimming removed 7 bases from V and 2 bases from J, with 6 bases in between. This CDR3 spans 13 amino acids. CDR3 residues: CASTPTGANVLTF. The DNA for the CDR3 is TGTGCCAGCACCCCGACTGGGGCCAACGTCCTGACTTTC.

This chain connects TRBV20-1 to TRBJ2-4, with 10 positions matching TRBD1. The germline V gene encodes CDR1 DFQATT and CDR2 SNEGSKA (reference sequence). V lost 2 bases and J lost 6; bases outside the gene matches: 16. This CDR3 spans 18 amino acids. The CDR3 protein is CSARRGPTGGYGGNIQYF. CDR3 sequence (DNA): TGCAGTGCTAGACGGGGCCCGACAGGGGGCTACGGTGGAAACATTCAGTACTTC.

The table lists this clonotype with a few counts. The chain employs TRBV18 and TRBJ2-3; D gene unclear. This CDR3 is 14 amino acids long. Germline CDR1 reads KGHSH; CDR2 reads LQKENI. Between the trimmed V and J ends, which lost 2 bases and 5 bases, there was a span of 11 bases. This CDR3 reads CASSPGQPGDTQYF. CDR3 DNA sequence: TGTGCCAGCTCACCAGGTCAGCCAGGAGATACGCAGTATTTT.

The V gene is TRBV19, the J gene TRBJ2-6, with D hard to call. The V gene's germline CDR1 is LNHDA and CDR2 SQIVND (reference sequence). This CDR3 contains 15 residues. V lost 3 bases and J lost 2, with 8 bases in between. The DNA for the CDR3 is TGTGCCAGTAGTATCGGGCTACCTGGGGCCAACGTCCTGACTTTC. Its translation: CASSIGLPGANVLTF.

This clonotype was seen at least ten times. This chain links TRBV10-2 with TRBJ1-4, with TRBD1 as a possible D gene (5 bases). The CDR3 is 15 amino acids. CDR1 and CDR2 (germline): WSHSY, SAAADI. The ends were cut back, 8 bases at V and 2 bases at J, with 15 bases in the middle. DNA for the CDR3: TGCGCCAGCGGGGGGTTTCGGCGGACTAATGAAAAACTGTTTTTT. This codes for CASGGFRRTNEKLFF.

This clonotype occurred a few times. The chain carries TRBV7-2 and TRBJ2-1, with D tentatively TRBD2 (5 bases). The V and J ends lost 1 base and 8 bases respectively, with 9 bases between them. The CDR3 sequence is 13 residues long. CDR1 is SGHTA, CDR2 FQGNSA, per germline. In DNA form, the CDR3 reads TGTGCCAGCAGCTTAGTCGGAGGCGATGAGCAGTTCTTC. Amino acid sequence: CASSLVGGDEQFF.

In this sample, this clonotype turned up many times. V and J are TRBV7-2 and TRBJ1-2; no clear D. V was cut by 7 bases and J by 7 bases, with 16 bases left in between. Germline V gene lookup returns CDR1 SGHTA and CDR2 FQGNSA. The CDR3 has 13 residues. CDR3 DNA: TGTGCCAGCAACCCGGACCGCTCTGGTGGCTACACCTTC. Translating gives CASNPDRSGGYTF.

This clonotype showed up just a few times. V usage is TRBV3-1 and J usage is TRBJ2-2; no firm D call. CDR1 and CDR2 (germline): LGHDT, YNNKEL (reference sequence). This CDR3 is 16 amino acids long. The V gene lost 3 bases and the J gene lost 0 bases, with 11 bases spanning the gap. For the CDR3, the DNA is TGTGCCAGCAGCCATAACGGACGGACGAACACCGGGGAGCTGTTTTTT. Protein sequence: CASSHNGRTNTGELFF.

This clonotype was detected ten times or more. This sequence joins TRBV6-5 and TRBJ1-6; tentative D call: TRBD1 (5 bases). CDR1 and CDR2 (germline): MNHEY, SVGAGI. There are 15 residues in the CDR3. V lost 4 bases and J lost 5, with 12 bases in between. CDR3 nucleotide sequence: TGTGCCAGCAGTTGGGACGGGGTGAATAATTCACCCCTCCACTTT. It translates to CASSWDGVNNSPLHF.